This T cell receptor beta chain was sequenced in a study of blood T cell repertoires in COVID-19 (TCRdb year 2020). Concerning the study at large: Samples covering the acute and convalescent phases of COVID-19 were provided by collaborators in the United States, Italy and Spain. The prospective study material was composed of cDNA or gDNA derived from T cells, B-cell-depleted T cells, or PBMCs. The dataset comprised deeply sampled blood TCRbeta repertoires from subjects exposed to, actively infected with, or recovered from COVID-19. A freely available public database, intended as a resource for researchers studying the immune response to SARS-CoV-2, is where the repertoires were released. Samples came from the ongoing ImmuneRACE study (first 160 participants) plus 1,254 subjects from 6 global collaborators. Sample metadata almost always included a de-identified subject ID, COVID-19 status, age in years and sex. Where available, HLA class I and class II types were obtained from metadata supplied by the sample provider rather than from assay-based typing. The research as a whole found: How much clinical and demographic metadata was included differed by source and by participant, and the metadata was provided uncurated.

The immunoSEQ Assay, a bias-controlled multiplex PCR, was used to amplify TCRbeta CDR3 regions from genomic DNA. The paper's data handling went like this. The number of nucleated cells in each sample was estimated by amplification of reference gene primers within the assay. To quantify the absolute abundance of each unique TCRbeta CDR3 rearrangement, sequence reads were collapsed and filtered. Productive Simpson clonality was computed per sample as the square root of Simpson's diversity index over productive rearrangements. TCRdb mirrors the immuneACCESS table, restricted to in-frame sequences. Some clones are absent from its copies; in checked studies, under half trace to an unresolved V gene, and the reason for the others is unknown. Clone size and the V and J calls come from that table; the DNA yielded D and trimming. The sample table records roughly 380,000 clones; 89% of these occur just once. 3% to 4% of the sample goes to the ten largest clones.

As to this clone: Its recognized antigen is unknown. No base-level quality is on record; no much larger clone is a single base apart.

In Seattle, one collaborating source enrolled patients while the infection was active and tracked those patients longitudinally over the course of disease. The collaborating institutions used their own protocols to collect whole blood in K2EDTA tubes. For TCRbeta analysis, collaborators shipped samples in one of three forms: frozen whole blood, isolated PBMCs, or DNA extracted from either of those sample types. The clonotype was recovered from a woman aged 55-75 years with COVID-19, enrolled during active disease. The sample comprised peripheral blood.

The CDR3 amino acid sequence is: CASRDWGGVQETQYF. The DNA sequence is as follows: TGTGCCAGCAGGGATTGGGGGGGGGTACAAGAGACCCAGTACTTC. This receptor chain uses TRBV7-2 and TRBJ2-5; the central 7 bases match TRBD2. Counted from cysteine to phenylalanine, this CDR3 has 15 amino acids. Only the CDR3 portion is preserved as DNA: 45 bases, with reading frame beginning at the first base. Trimming removed 6 bases from V and 2 bases from J; the gene matches leave 9 bases unexplained. Based on the germline V gene, the CDR1 and CDR2 sequences are SGHTA and FQGNSA.